This T cell receptor beta chain derives from a study of cytomegalovirus exposure and HLA in healthy donors (dated by TCRdb to the late 2010s). About the full investigation: According to an earlier analysis of 587 of the donors, some 180 million T cells yielded some 110 million unique TCR beta sequences and 276 Gb of sequence data. A later analysis re-analyzed previously published TCR beta repertoires from 660 or so donors and added high-resolution HLA genotyping to study TCR occurrence patterns. Across 300 to 500 genotyped donors of the cohort, an average of 235,054 unique TCR beta nucleotide sequences per donor were sequenced, and roughly 18% of those sequences were non-productive. In a later genetic analysis, genome-wide SNP genotypes for about 65% of the roughly 670 donors were used, and that subset was treated as a discovery cohort. Roughly 300 gigabases of sequencing data and 78 million or so unique TCR sequences were included in an early release covering around 650 HLA-typed donors. A separate validation cohort of 100 to 150 different subjects was used in addition to the approximately 700-subject first cohort. The T cell repertoires of under 700 subjects were profiled by immunosequencing and related to cytomegalovirus serostatus. Typing coverage differed by locus: A, B, C, DRB1 and DQB1 were typed in about 620-640 donors, DQA1 in 500 to 550, DPA1 in nearly 610, and DPB1 in roughly 450. High-throughput TCR immunosequencing, statistical association of individual TCRs with disease status, and machine learning were combined to predict cytomegalovirus infection status. Four to six DR-DQ haplotypes were handled as single units for association and clustering, since linkage in the cohort was strong. Among the roughly 370 genotyped donors, about 85% belonged to the genetic ancestry cluster associated with self-reported Caucasian donors. To decide whether each TCR beta V gene segment behaved as functional or pseudogenic, an earlier analysis of some 600 of the donors relied on high-throughput TCR beta sequencing. The aim of the study was to test whether cataloging public T cell receptors could identify signatures of past pathogen exposure. Rather than drawing on any new phenotypic data, the later analysis identified candidate immune exposures from TCR beta sequences and the way those sequences occurred across donors. HLA typing included class I and class II loci at four-digit resolution. All discovery cohort repertoires had been generated using a single sequencing platform. Donor age, sex, ethnicity and CMV serostatus were compiled together with the repertoire data. Overall study outcomes, separate from this receptor: In a later analysis, most CMV-associated TCR beta chains were found to appear HLA-restricted, with HLA associations seemingly driven largely by CMV exposure. In a later analysis, several top co-occurrence clusters were reported to appear linked to parvovirus B19, influenza, CMV and Epstein-Barr virus. Presence/absence analyses assumed roughly uniform sequencing depth across donors, an assumption that may not hold. The authors suggested that the approach could potentially be generalized to other disease states and immunological phenotypes. Compared with equally common non-associated chains, HLA-associated TCR beta chains in a later analysis were more clonally expanded and had lower generation probabilities. A further reported finding was that TCR beta sequences accurately predicted the HLA-A and HLA-B alleles for most subjects in the first cohort. In the study, around 150 TCR beta chains were listed as associated with cytomegalovirus. In vitro tests confirmed that a few of the cytomegalovirus-associated TCR beta chains recognize cytomegalovirus antigens. HLA typing was unavailable for some donors at each locus, so association tests used only the typed subset. An association between a missense DCLRE1C variant and V-gene and J-gene trimming of TCR beta chains was found in a later genetic analysis and replicated in an independent cohort. The classifier was reported to diagnose cytomegalovirus status with high specificity and sensitivity in both the original cohort and the validation cohort. The only immune exposure information available for the cohort was CMV serostatus. The cohort was sequenced for TCR beta chains only, and without alpha or paired-chain data the features that could be detected were limited. Most TCR sequences were seen in very few donors, while some public TCRs were found in many individuals. In a later analysis, the rate of TCR association differed among HLA loci, with DRB1 alleles having the most associated TCRs and HLA-C alleles having the fewest. The earlier analysis of approximately 560 of the donors excluded 15 to 20 rarely observed V segments, including chromosome 9 orphons, because counts were too low. Strong co-occurrence of HLA alleles, especially DR and DQ, made assigning TCR associations to individual alleles difficult. Correlated functional status among segregating V segments might be attributable to linkage disequilibrium, but an unknown experimental factor could not be ruled out. Compared with the approximately 600-donor mean, donors in an Asian-associated ancestry cluster had fewer N-insertions in productive TCRs, according to a later genetic analysis. Specific HLA alleles were associated with 16,951 TCR beta sequences at a false discovery rate of 0.05 in a later analysis. The sequencing pipeline was judged likely to have produced a cluster of highly shared sequence variants as a technical artifact. Because the 87-base-pair reads could not distinguish some IMGT-functional V segments, including TRBV6-2 and TRBV6-3, those segments were excluded. Broadly in line with IMGT annotations, most TCR beta V segments showed up in productive rearrangements about 87% or about 30% of the time in an earlier analysis of a few hundred of the donors.

In total, more than 500 healthy bone marrow donors made up the cohort. At the time of sampling, all cohort members were nominally healthy, though unrecorded immune exposures were likely present. The donor was CMV seronegative and belonged to the group of approximately 320 seronegative cohort members. Each donor provided a peripheral blood sample, and peripheral blood mononuclear cells were used for TCR beta sequencing. Genomic DNA was extracted from the blood cell samples with the Qiagen DNeasy Blood Extraction Kit. The CDR3 runs 18 amino acids, cysteine and phenylalanine included. CDR3 DNA only is kept here, 54 bases in frame from base 1. CDR1 and CDR2 were assigned from the germline V gene as SGHTA and FQGNSA. V lost 0 bases and J lost 4 bases, and the count of bases not matched to a germline gene is 4. This clone was picked up one time. This clone's antigen is unknown. Base qualities are not provided; no much larger clone lies one nucleotide away.

Receptors were amplified or captured by the immunoSEQ multiplex PCR assay. For the multiplex PCR, a mixture combining 60 forward primers for TCR Vbeta segments and 13 reverse primers for TCR Jbeta segments was used. The CDR3 region of rearranged TCR beta genes was amplified from genomic DNA with a multiplex PCR assay. Amplified TCR beta libraries were sequenced as 87-base-pair reads on the Illumina HiSeq System. The study's processing was this. Across the 670 or so repertoires, a later analysis counted some 80 million unique TCR beta chains, approximately 12 million of which were shared by at least two donors. A nearest-neighbor algorithm error-corrected the raw reads and collapsed the reads into unique sequences, merging closely related sequences to remove PCR and sequencing errors. Alignment of CDR3 sequences to IMGT reference sequences was used to assign V, D and J gene segments. For a sequence to be retained, a match of at least six nucleotides to both a V gene segment and a J gene segment was required. Rearrangements were classified as productive when the CDR3 lacked stop codons and remained in frame with V and J, and all other rearrangements were classified as non-productive. Following IMGT convention, CDR3 was defined as the stretch from the second conserved V-encoded cysteine up to the conserved J-encoded phenylalanine. The earlier analysis of about 530 of the donors excluded any sequence lacking an unambiguous match to a single V gene segment. An earlier analysis of 450 to 650 of the donors called V segments functional above 56.7% productive rearrangements and segregating when the between-donor standard deviation exceeded 5%. A statistical classification framework was built to diagnose cytomegalovirus status from the catalog of TCR beta chain sequences. In a later analysis, V and J genes were assigned by comparing TCR nucleotide sequences against IMGT/GENE-DB human TR gene sequences. In a later analysis, CDR3 sequences and most-parsimonious VDJ recombination scenarios were assigned using the TCRdist pipeline. In a later analysis, each TCR beta chain was defined by its CDR3 amino acid sequence together with its V-gene family, and reads without a unique V-gene family were excluded. To address suspected cross-contamination and a sequencing artifact, a later analysis removed roughly 640 highly shared, low-generation-probability nucleotide sequences. A later analysis calculated a clonal expansion index for each public chain from normalized within-repertoire ranks of inferred template counts. Generation probabilities in a later analysis came from a VDJ recombination model fitted to out-of-frame rearrangements, and those results were checked against IGoR. Hypergeometric tests were used in a later analysis to score TCR-TCR, TCR-HLA and TCR-CMV co-occurrence, with a repertoire-size bias correction applied to the TCR pairs. A later analysis estimated false discovery rates by permuting HLA or CMV assignments 20 times. In a later analysis, co-occurring TCRs were grouped using DBSCAN, and TCRdist sequence similarity was added for clustering within HLA-allele-positive subsets. Co-occurrence clustering excluded repertoires with fewer than 30,000 or more than 120,000 public chains, plus five with anomalous nucleotide sharing. The clones in this table, taken by TCRdb from immuneACCESS, are in-frame only. Not every clone is retained; where verified, under half of the shortfall comes from an unresolved V gene, and the cause of the rest is unknown. V, J and clone size are taken as reported in that table, and D and trimming were inferred from the DNA itself. The sample includes around 250,000 clones, with about nine tenths observed a single time. The top ten constitute about 1.5% of the sample.

The V and J segments used are TRBV7-2 and TRBJ2-2; the central 14 bases match TRBD2. Specimen: PBMCs. The clonotype originates from a girl aged 2 to 9 in good health and CMV-seronegative. Here is the DNA: TGTGCCAGCAGCTTAGCTACGGGACTAGCGGGAGTCACCGGGGAGCTGTTTTTT. Translation gives CASSLATGLAGVTGELFF. Where the CDR3 stops, the reference TRBV7-2 and TRBJ2-2 genes take over; the full variable domain is GAGVSQSPSNKVTEKGKDVELRCDPISGHTALYWYRQSLGQGLEFLIYFQGNSAPDKSGLPSDRFSAERTGGSVSTLTIQRTQQEDSAVYLCASSLATGLAGVTGELFFGEGSRLTVL.